The sample holds many counts of the clone carrying this TCR beta chain. Its antigen is undetermined. Flow cytometry had shown expanded CD8+CD57+ cells in the patients chosen for sequencing. Every patient presented with severe acquired aplastic anemia. Blood came from patients not yet given any therapy. The data derive from a study of CD8+CD57+ T cells in acquired aplastic anemia. The study's findings and limits: Patients and controls had in common approximately 30 CD8+ CDR3 sequences.

Genomic DNA templated the TCR beta VDJ and CDR3 profiling. TCRdb reprocessed the reads with MiXCR, giving one entry per CDR3 protein. The sample includes under 350,000 distinct CDR3 sequences, approximately 58% of them seen just once. The clonotype originates from a human donor with aplastic anemia. Source material: sorted CD4+, CD8+, or CD8+CD57+ T cells (not recorded which) from PBMCs.

CDR3 sequence reads: CAIRSGVGNTEAFF. The DNA of the CDR3 is TGTGCCATCAGGTCAGGGGTCGGGAACACTGAAGCTTTCTTT. The chain is built from TRBV10-3 and TRBJ1-1; D possibly corresponds to TRBD1 (6 bases). Per germline, CDR1 ENHRY and CDR2 SYGVKD. V lost 6 bases, J lost 1 base, and 12 bases lay in between. The CDR3 loop spans 14 amino acids.